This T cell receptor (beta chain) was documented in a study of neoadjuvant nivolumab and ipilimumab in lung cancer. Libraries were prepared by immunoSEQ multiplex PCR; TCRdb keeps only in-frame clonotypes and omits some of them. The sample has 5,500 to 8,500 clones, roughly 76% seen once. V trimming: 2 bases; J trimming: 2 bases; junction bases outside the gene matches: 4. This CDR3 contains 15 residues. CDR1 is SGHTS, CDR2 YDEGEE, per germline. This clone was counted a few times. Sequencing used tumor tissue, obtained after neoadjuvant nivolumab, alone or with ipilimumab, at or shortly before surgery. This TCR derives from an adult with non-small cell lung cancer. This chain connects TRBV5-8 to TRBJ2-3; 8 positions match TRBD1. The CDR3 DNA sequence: TGTGCCAGCAGCTTTGGCCAGGGGGCCACAGATACGCAGTATTTT. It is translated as CASSFGQGATDTQYF.